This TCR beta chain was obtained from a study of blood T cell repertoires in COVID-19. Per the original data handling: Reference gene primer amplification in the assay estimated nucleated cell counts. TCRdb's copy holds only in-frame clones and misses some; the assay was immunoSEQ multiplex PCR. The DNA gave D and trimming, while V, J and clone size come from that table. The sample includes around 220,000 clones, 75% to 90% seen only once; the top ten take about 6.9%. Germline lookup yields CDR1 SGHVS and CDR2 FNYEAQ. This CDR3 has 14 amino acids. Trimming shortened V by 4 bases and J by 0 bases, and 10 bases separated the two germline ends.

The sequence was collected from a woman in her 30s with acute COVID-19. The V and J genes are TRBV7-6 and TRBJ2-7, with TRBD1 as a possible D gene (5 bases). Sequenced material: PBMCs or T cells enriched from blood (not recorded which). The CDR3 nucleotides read TGTGCCAGCAGCTCGCTCGACAGCTCCTACGAGCAGTACTTC. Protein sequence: CASSSLDSSYEQYF.